The entry below describes one T cell receptor (beta chain). Its antigen is unidentified. This specimen belongs to a study of response to subunit inactivated influenza vaccine. Whole-study findings and limits: Few new T cells, the authors suggested, are recruited by each seasonal influenza vaccination.

MiXCR, applied by TCRdb to the RT-PCR reads, yields one record per CDR3 protein. The data hold hundreds of thousands of distinct CDR3 sequences, with around 15% observed a single time. V shed 6 bases, J shed 5 bases, and the junction held 18 bases outside the gene matches. This CDR3 is 17 amino acids long. The source of this sequence is a man aged 50 to 60 who received an inactivated influenza vaccine. Here the sequenced sample was PBMCs from blood, taken approximately 15 days before vaccination. J is TRBJ2-7 and V is TRBV12-3 or TRBV12-4; 8 bases are a match to TRBD1. CDR3 sequence reads: CASSEQRQGFGFNEQYF. CDR3 DNA: TGTGCCAGCAGCGAACAAAGACAGGGGTTTGGTTTTAACGAGCAGTACTTC.